This T cell receptor beta chain was sequenced for a study of T cells in Graves' hyperthyroidism and ophthalmopathy. TCR beta CDR3 sequences were amplified from RNA transcripts. The TCR CDR3 was amplified in a first-round RT-PCR using the HTBI primer set. TCRdb passed the multiplex PCR reads through MiXCR, listing each CDR3 protein once. The data show 500,000 or so distinct CDR3 sequences, 17% seen once. Specimen: blood. The source of this sequence is a woman aged 18-29 years with Graves' ophthalmopathy.

In DNA form, the CDR3 reads TGTGCCAGCAGCTGGGACATCACAGATACGCAGTATTTT. Its translation: CASSWDITDTQYF. The gene calls are TRBV28 and TRBJ2-3; maybe TRBD1 (6 bases). V was clipped by 6 bases and J by 2 bases, with 9 bases between them. The germline V gene encodes CDR1 MDHEN and CDR2 SYDVKM. The CDR3 extends over 13 amino acids.